Listed below are T cell receptor beta chains from one sample, sequenced in a study of cytomegalovirus exposure and HLA in healthy donors. Clones were sequenced by immunoSEQ multiplex PCR, and TCRdb holds only the in-frame ones, with some missing. The data hold about 150,000 clones, with 82% observed a single time. Sequencing used PBMCs. All receptors derive from a male donor in good health and CMV-seronegative. Both conserved end residues are part of each CDR3. The D gene is left open where the match is weak. The size field is filled for only some rows; it gives once, few, many or a size class.

once	-	TRBJ2-1	TRBV9	CASSVDSGSGNEQFF	TGTGCCAGCAGCGTAGACAGCGGATCGGGCAATGAGCAGTTCTTC
-	TRBD1	TRBJ2-7	TRBV6-1	CASIGTGHYEQYF	TGTGCCAGCATAGGGACAGGGCATTACGAGCAGTACTTC
-	TRBD1	TRBJ1-2	TRBV5-1	CASSLGRGLGGYTF	TGCGCCAGCAGCTTAGGCAGGGGGTTAGGTGGCTACACCTTC
-	-	TRBJ2-1	TRBV7-8	CASSLARGRDEQFF	TGTGCCAGCAGCTTAGCCCGAGGGCGCGATGAGCAGTTCTTC
few	-	TRBJ1-2	TRBV29-1	CSVEDLRQDGYTF	TGCAGCGTTGAAGATCTCCGGCAGGATGGCTACACCTTC
-	-	TRBJ1-6	TRBV7-9	CASSLVADSPLHF	TGTGCCAGCAGCTTAGTGGCAGATTCACCCCTCCACTTT
-	-	TRBJ2-3	TRBV30	CAWSLIGVSTDTQYF	TGTGCCTGGAGTCTCATCGGGGTTAGCACAGATACGCAGTATTTT
-	-	TRBJ2-5	TRBV7-2	CASSLGVGGQETQYF	TGTGCCAGCAGCTTAGGAGTGGGGGGACAAGAGACCCAGTACTTC
-	-	TRBJ2-1	TRBV4-1	CASSQDPGNNEQFF	TGCGCCAGCAGCCAAGACCCAGGGAACAATGAGCAGTTCTTC
-	-	TRBJ2-7	TRBV5-4	CASRLSSREITYEQYF	TGTGCCAGCAGGCTGAGTTCTCGGGAGATAACGTACGAGCAGTACTTC
-	TRBD2	TRBJ2-7	TRBV4-2	CASSQEAGLAGGPRDEQYF	TGTGCCAGCAGCCAAGAAGCCGGACTAGCGGGGGGGCCTAGGGACGAGCAGTACTTC
-	-	TRBJ1-4	TRBV6-1	CASSRDAGEKLFF	TGTGCCAGCAGCAGGGATGCGGGGGAAAAACTGTTTTTT
few	-	TRBJ2-1	TRBV2	CASSVAGVNNLNEQFF	TGTGCCAGCAGTGTCGCAGGGGTGAATAATCTGAATGAGCAGTTCTTC
-	-	TRBJ1-2	TRBV6-5	CASQTVPNYGYTF	TGTGCCAGCCAAACAGTCCCCAACTATGGCTACACCTTC
-	TRBD2	TRBJ2-1	TRBV7-3	CASSLTPSGGLSYNEQFF	TGTGCCAGCAGCTTAACGCCGAGCGGGGGTCTCTCCTACAATGAGCAGTTCTTC
-	TRBD1	TRBJ2-6	TRBV29-1	CSVRDRGTGANVLTF	TGCAGCGTGCGGGACAGGGGGACCGGGGCCAACGTCCTGACTTTC
-	-	TRBJ2-7	TRBV27	CASSISGFSHLAYEQYF	TGTGCCAGCAGTATAAGCGGGTTTTCCCACTTGGCCTACGAGCAGTACTTC
-	-	TRBJ2-7	TRBV18	CASSPTGTTYEQYF	TGTGCCAGCTCACCCACAGGGACGACCTACGAGCAGTACTTC
-	-	TRBJ2-7	TRBV7-6	CASSSHNLEGQYF	TGTGCCAGCAGCTCCCACAACCTGGAGGGGCAGTACTTC
-	-	TRBJ2-3	TRBV7-9	CASSFGQTSTDTQYF	TGTGCCAGCAGCTTCGGACAGACTAGCACAGATACGCAGTATTTT
-	TRBD1	TRBJ2-7	TRBV11-2	CASSLVGTGGTYEQYF	TGTGCCAGCAGCTTAGTAGGGACAGGGGGCACCTACGAGCAGTACTTC
-	-	TRBJ2-1	TRBV10-2	CASSESVAGRGNEQFF	TGCGCCAGCAGTGAGTCCGTTGCGGGAAGGGGCAATGAGCAGTTCTTC
few	TRBD2	TRBJ2-7	TRBV4-3	CASSQGLAGIYEQYF	TGCGCCAGCAGCCAAGGTCTAGCGGGGATCTACGAGCAGTACTTC
-	TRBD2	TRBJ2-7	TRBV7-8	CASSWRTSGGGYEQYF	TGTGCCAGCAGCTGGCGGACTAGCGGGGGGGGTTACGAGCAGTACTTC
-	-	TRBJ1-4	TRBV19	CASNLAFDEKLFF	TGTGCCAGTAATCTGGCTTTCGATGAAAAACTGTTTTTT
-	TRBD1	TRBJ2-3	TRBV11-2	CASSLVLGGANTDTQYF	TGTGCCAGCAGCTTAGTTTTAGGGGGCGCGAACACAGATACGCAGTATTTT
-	-	TRBJ2-5	TRBV18	CASSPEDRYQETQYF	TGTGCCAGCTCACCTGAGGACAGATACCAAGAGACCCAGTACTTC
-	TRBD2	TRBJ2-3	TRBV7-2	CASSLRGMGLAGEADTQYF	TGTGCCAGCAGCTTACGGGGTATGGGACTAGCGGGAGAGGCAGATACGCAGTATTTT
-	-	TRBJ1-2	TRBV7-9	CSSSLATGLNGYTF	TGTTCCAGCAGCTTAGCCACAGGGTTAAATGGCTACACCTTC
-	TRBD2	TRBJ2-1	TRBV6-1	CASRTSGRYYNEQFF	TGTGCCAGCAGGACTAGCGGGAGGTACTACAATGAGCAGTTCTTC
-	-	TRBJ2-1	TRBV6-1	CASSDGVGAPPWDEQFF	TGTGCCAGCAGTGATGGGGTAGGGGCCCCCCCCTGGGATGAGCAGTTCTTC
few	-	TRBJ1-2	TRBV6-4	CASSDGDSLDYGYTF	TGTGCCAGCAGTGATGGTGACAGTTTGGACTATGGCTACACCTTC
-	-	TRBJ2-1	TRBV11-1	CASSFRNEQFF	TGTGCCAGCAGCTTCAGGAATGAGCAGTTCTTC
-	-	TRBJ2-6	TRBV5-8	CASSLFHGANVLTF	TGTGCCAGCAGCTTGTTCCATGGGGCCAACGTCCTGACTTTC
-	-	TRBJ2-1	TRBV15	CATSSWTEPYNEQFF	TGTGCCACCAGCAGCTGGACAGAACCTTACAATGAGCAGTTCTTC
-	TRBD1	TRBJ2-1	TRBV7-8	CASSPVLRGQGSPNEQFF	TGTGCCAGCAGCCCCGTTTTACGGGGACAGGGGAGTCCCAATGAGCAGTTCTTC
-	-	TRBJ2-7	TRBV7-2	CASSLLEFASYEQYF	TGTGCCAGCAGCTTATTGGAGTTTGCCTCCTACGAGCAGTACTTC
-	-	TRBJ2-1	TRBV11-2	CASSPPPIDNEQFF	TGTGCCAGCAGCCCGCCCCCAATAGATAATGAGCAGTTCTTC
-	TRBD1	TRBJ2-7	TRBV7-2	CASSATGQLSYEQYF	TGTGCCAGCAGCGCGACGGGACAGTTATCCTACGAGCAGTACTTC
few	TRBD1	TRBJ1-2	TRBV29-1	CSVPRDSNYGYTF	TGCAGCGTGCCCCGGGACAGTAATTATGGCTACACCTTC
-	-	TRBJ2-1	TRBV19	CASSIKGDEQFF	TGTGCCAGTAGTATAAAAGGGGATGAGCAGTTCTTC
-	TRBD2	TRBJ2-7	TRBV4-2	CASSQDSTSGGYEQYF	TGTGCCAGCAGCCAAGATTCGACTAGCGGGGGTTACGAGCAGTACTTC